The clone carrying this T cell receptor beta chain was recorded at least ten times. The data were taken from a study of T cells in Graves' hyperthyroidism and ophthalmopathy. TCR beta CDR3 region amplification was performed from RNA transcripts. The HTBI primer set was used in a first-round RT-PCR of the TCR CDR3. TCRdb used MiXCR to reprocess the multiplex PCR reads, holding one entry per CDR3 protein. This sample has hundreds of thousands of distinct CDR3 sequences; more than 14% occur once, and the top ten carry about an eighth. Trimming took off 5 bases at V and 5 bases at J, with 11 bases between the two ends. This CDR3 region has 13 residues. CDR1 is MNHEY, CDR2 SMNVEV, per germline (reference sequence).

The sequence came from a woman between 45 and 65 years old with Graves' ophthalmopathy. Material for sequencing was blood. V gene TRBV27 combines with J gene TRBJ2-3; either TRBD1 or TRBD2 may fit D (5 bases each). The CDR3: CASSTGRGDTQYF. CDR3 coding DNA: TGTGCCAGCAGTACAGGACGGGGAGATACGCAGTATTTT.